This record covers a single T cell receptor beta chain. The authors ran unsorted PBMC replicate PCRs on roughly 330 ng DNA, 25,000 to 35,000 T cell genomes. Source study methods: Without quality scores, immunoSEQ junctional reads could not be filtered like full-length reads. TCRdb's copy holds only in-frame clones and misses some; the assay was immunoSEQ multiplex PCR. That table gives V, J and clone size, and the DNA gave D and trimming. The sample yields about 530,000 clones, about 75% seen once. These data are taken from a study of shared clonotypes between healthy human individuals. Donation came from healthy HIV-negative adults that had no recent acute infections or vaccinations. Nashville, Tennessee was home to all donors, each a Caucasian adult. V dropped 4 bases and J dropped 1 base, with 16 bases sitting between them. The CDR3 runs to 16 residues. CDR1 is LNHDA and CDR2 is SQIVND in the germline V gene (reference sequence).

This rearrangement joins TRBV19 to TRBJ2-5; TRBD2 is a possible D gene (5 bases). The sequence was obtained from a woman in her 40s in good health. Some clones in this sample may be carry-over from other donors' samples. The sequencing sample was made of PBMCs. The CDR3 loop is CASSRRARALQETQYF. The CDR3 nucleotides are TGTGCCAGTAGTAGGCGGGCAAGGGCCCTCCAAGAGACCCAGTACTTC.